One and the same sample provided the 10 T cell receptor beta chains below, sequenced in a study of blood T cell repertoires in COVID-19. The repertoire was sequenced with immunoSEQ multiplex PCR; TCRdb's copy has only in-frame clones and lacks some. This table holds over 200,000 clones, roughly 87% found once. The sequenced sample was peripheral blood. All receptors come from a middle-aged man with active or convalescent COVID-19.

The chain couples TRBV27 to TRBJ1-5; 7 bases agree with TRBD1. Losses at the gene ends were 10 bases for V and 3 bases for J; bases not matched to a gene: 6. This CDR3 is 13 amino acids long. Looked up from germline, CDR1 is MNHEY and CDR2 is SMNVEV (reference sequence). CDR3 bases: TGTGCCACTCACGGACAGGTCAATCAGCCCCAGCATTTT. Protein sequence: CATHGQVNQPQHF.

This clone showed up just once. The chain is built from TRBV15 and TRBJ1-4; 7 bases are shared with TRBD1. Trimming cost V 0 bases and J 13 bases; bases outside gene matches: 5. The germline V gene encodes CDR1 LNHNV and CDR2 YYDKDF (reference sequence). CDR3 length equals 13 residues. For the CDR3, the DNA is TGTGCCACCAGCAGAGATAGACAGGGTAGACTGTTTTTT. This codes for CATSRDRQGRLFF.

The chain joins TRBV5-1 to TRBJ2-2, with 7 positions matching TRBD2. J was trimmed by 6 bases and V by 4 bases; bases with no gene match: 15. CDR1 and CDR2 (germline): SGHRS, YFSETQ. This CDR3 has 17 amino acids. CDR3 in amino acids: CASSPGGAAGSAGELFF. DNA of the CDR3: TGCGCCAGCAGCCCGGGTGGGGCAGCGGGGTCCGCCGGGGAGCTGTTTTTT.

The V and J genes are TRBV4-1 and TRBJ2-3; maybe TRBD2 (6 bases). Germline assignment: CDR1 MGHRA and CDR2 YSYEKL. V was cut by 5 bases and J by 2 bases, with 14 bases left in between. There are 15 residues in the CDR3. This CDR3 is CASSLERGTTDTQYF. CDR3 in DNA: TGCGCCAGCAGCTTGGAGCGCGGGACCACAGATACGCAGTATTTT.

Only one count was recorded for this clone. The CDR3 region is CASSLDDSTFMFFSNEQFF. The CDR3 region has the DNA TGTGCCAGCAGCTTGGACGACAGCACCTTTATGTTTTTCTCCAATGAGCAGTTCTTC. This chain connects TRBV5-4 to TRBJ2-1; TRBD1 might be the D (5 bases). Trimming removed 0 bases at V and 6 bases at J, with 25 bases between. Germline lookup yields CDR1 SGHNT and CDR2 YYREEE (reference sequence). This CDR3 is 19 amino acids long.

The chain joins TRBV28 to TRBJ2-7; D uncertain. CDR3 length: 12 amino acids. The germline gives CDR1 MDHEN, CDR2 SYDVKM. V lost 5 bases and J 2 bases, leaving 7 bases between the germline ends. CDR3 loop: CASSRLPYEQYF. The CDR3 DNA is TGTGCCAGCAGTCGTCTTCCCTACGAGCAGTACTTC.

This CDR3 is CASSSLAEPPFYEQYF. The CDR3 DNA reads TGTGCCAGCAGTTCCCTAGCGGAACCCCCATTTTACGAGCAGTACTTC. The V gene is TRBV2, the J gene TRBJ2-7; TRBD2 aligns across 7 bases. CDR1 SNHLY and CDR2 FYNNEI come from the germline V gene. V lost 5 bases and J lost 4; bases outside the gene matches: 14. This CDR3 region has 16 residues.

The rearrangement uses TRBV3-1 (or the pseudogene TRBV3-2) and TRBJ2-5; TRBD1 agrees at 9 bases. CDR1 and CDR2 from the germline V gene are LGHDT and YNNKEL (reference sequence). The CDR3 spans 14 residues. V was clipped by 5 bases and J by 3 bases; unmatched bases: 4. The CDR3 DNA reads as TGTGCCAGCAGCGACAGGGGGGAGGAAGAGACCCAGTACTTC. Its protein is CASSDRGEEETQYF.

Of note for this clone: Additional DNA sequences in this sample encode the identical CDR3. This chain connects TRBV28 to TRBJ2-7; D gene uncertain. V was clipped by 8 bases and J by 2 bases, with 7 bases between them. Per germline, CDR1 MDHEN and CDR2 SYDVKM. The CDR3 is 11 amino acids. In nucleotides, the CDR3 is TGTGCCAGCGGCACCACCTACGAGCAGTACTTC. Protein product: CASGTTYEQYF.

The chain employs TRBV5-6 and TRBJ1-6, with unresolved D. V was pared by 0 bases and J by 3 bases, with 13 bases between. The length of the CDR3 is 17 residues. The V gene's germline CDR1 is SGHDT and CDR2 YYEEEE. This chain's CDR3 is CASSLGLEILYNSPLHF. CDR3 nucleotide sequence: TGTGCCAGCAGCTTGGGTCTGGAGATTCTCTATAATTCACCCCTCCACTTT.